Below are 20 T cell receptor beta chains sequenced from a single sample in a study of blood T cell repertoires in COVID-19. TCRdb's table, derived via immunoSEQ multiplex PCR, lists solely in-frame clones and lacks some. Among roughly 300,000 clones listed, about 90% were seen once. The source material was peripheral blood. These receptors all stem from a woman between 50 and 59 years old who had recovered from COVID-19.

The V and J genes are TRBV2 and TRBJ2-7; 8 nucleotides align to TRBD1. The ends lost 5 bases at V and 4 bases at J; junction bases unmatched: 4. The CDR3 extends over 13 amino acids. Per germline, CDR1 SNHLY and CDR2 FYNNEI. This chain's CDR3 is CASSKDRDYEQYF. The CDR3 nucleotides read TGTGCCAGCAGTAAGGACAGGGATTACGAGCAGTACTTC. The complete variable domain, with remaining parts taken from reference TRBV2 and TRBJ2-7, reads EPEVTQTPSHQVTQMGQEVILRCVPISNHLYFYWYRQILGQKVEFLVSFYNNEISEKSEIFDDQFSVERPDGSNFTLKIRSTKLEDSAMYFCASSKDRDYEQYFGPGTRLTVT.

The chain combines TRBV29-1 with TRBJ2-7; 9 positions agree with TRBD1. With 1 base clipped from V and 5 bases from J, the junction kept 9 bases outside the gene matches. The germline V gene encodes CDR1 SQVTM and CDR2 ANQGSEA. This CDR3 has 15 amino acids. As DNA, the CDR3 is TGCAGCGTTGAAGGCAAGGGGACAGGGACAGACGAGCAGTACTTC. This translates into CSVEGKGTGTDEQYF.

V is TRBV28 and J is TRBJ2-1, with 7 bases lining up with TRBD2. V lost 2 bases to trimming and J lost 7 bases; unmatched junction nucleotides: 5. The CDR3 runs 14 residues. CDR1 is MDHEN and CDR2 is SYDVKM in the germline V gene. The CDR3 DNA is TGTGCCAGCAGTTTAGCGGGGGTGAGGAATGAGCAGTTCTTC. Its translation: CASSLAGVRNEQFF.

The CDR3: CASSISGTGGGQPQHF. CDR3 DNA: TGTGCCAGTAGTATCTCAGGGACAGGGGGTGGTCAGCCCCAGCATTTT. The chain joins TRBV19 to TRBJ1-5; 11 bases are shared with TRBD1. This CDR3 contains 16 residues. V was clipped by 3 bases and J by 6 bases; unmatched bases: 7. Looked up from germline, CDR1 is LNHDA and CDR2 is SQIVND (reference sequence).

The CDR3 loop is CASSLVLGGDYNEQFF. CDR3 nucleotide sequence: TGTGCCAGCAGCTTAGTCTTAGGGGGCGATTATAATGAGCAGTTCTTC. The V and J genes are TRBV7-9 and TRBJ2-1; TRBD1 agrees at 7 bases. The V gene end was trimmed by 1 base and the J gene end by 7 bases; junction bases not matched to a gene: 10. Germline V lookup: CDR1 SEHNR, CDR2 FQNEAQ (reference sequence). CDR3 length: 16 residues.

V is TRBV7-2 and J is TRBJ2-7; 9 bases line up with TRBD2. V lost 4 bases to trimming and J lost 2 bases; unmatched junction nucleotides: 3. CDR1 is SGHTA, CDR2 FQGNSA, per germline. CDR3 length equals 14 residues. In nucleotides, the CDR3 is TGTGCCAGCAGCTCCGCTAGCGGGGCCTACGAGCAGTACTTC. It codes for CASSSASGAYEQYF.

The chain links TRBV7-2 to TRBJ2-1, with D perhaps matching TRBD2 (5 bases). V dropped 1 base and J dropped 7 bases, with 11 bases sitting between them. CDR1 and CDR2 from the germline V gene are SGHTA and FQGNSA. CDR3 length: 14 amino acids. In DNA, the CDR3 is TGTGCCAGCAGCTTAGAATTCCGGGGTAATGAGCAGTTCTTC. Translated, it gives CASSLEFRGNEQFF.

This clone has just a few counts. This rearrangement joins TRBV7-6 to TRBJ2-1; D possibly corresponds to TRBD2 (6 bases). The CDR3 totals 22 residues. V was clipped by 6 bases and J by 0 bases, with 33 bases between them. Germline loops: CDR1 SGHVS, CDR2 FNYEAQ. The chain's CDR3 is CASSPGGRIWGGGRSSYNEQFF. DNA for the CDR3: TGTGCCAGCAGTCCCGGGGGTAGGATTTGGGGCGGCGGGCGGAGCTCCTACAATGAGCAGTTCTTC.

About this clone: Other DNA sequences in the sample encode the same CDR3. The gene calls are TRBV19 and TRBJ2-2; TRBD1 matches at 9 bases. Germline V gene lookup returns CDR1 LNHDA and CDR2 SQIVND (reference sequence). The CDR3 loop spans 14 amino acids. Trimming removed 6 bases from V and 1 base from J; junction bases left unmatched: 0. The CDR3 coding sequence is TGTGCCAGTAGGGGACAGGGGAACACCGGGGAGCTGTTTTTT. Translated: CASRGQGNTGELFF.

Turning to this clone: At the DNA level, this CDR3 is encoded by other sequences in the same sample as well. The chain links TRBV19 to TRBJ1-5; TRBD1 matches 7 bases. Germline V CDR1 and CDR2: LNHDA, SQIVND (reference sequence). The CDR3 runs to 16 residues. Losses at the gene ends were 5 bases for V and 0 bases for J; bases not matched to a gene: 7. The CDR3 DNA sequence: TGTGCCAGTAGTCCGCGACAGGGCAATAGCAATCAGCCCCAGCATTTT. This encodes CASSPRQGNSNQPQHF.

This chain connects TRBV27 to TRBJ2-1, with D unclear. From germline, CDR1 is MNHEY and CDR2 SMNVEV (reference sequence). This CDR3 spans 12 amino acids. Trimming pared 9 bases from V and 8 bases from J, leaving 14 bases between. As DNA, the CDR3 is TGTGCCAGTGAGTCGTTGCTTCATGAGCAGTTCTTC. Translating gives CASESLLHEQFF.

This chain connects TRBV2 to TRBJ2-2; 7 positions match TRBD1. The germline V gene has CDR1 SNHLY and CDR2 FYNNEI. With 8 bases clipped from V and 1 base from J, the junction kept 4 bases outside the gene matches. This CDR3 spans 14 amino acids. CDR3 in amino acids: CASRTGRNTGELFF. In DNA form, the CDR3 reads TGTGCCAGCCGGACAGGCCGGAACACCGGGGAGCTGTTTTTT.

The CDR3 loop is CASSQRASGRYNEQFF. The CDR3, as DNA: TGTGCCAGCAGCCAACGGGCTAGCGGGAGGTACAATGAGCAGTTCTTC. V gene TRBV14 combines with J gene TRBJ2-1, with 11 positions matching TRBD2. Trimming at V came to 2 bases and at J to 4 bases, leaving 4 bases not matched to a gene. Germline CDR1 and CDR2: SGHDN and FVKESK. The CDR3 sequence is 16 residues long.

The V and J genes are TRBV19 and TRBJ1-5; D is perhaps TRBD1 (5 bases). Germline CDR1 and CDR2: LNHDA and SQIVND (reference sequence). The ends were cut back, 0 bases at V and 6 bases at J, with 9 bases in the middle. This CDR3 contains 14 residues. This chain's CDR3 is CASSIDRDFQPQHF. DNA for the CDR3: TGTGCCAGTAGTATAGACAGGGATTTTCAGCCCCAGCATTTT. Based on the CDR3 plus reference TRBV19 and TRBJ1-5, the full variable domain is DGGITQSPKYLFRKEGQNVTLSCEQNLNHDAMYWYRQDPGQGLRLIYYSQIVNDFQKGDIAEGYSVSREKKESFPLTVTSAQKNPTAFYLCASSIDRDFQPQHFGDGTRLSIL.

This rearrangement joins TRBV24-1 to TRBJ2-1, with TRBD1 identical over 11 bases. Germline CDR1 and CDR2: KGHDR and SFDVKD. Losses at the gene ends were 3 bases for V and 3 bases for J; bases not matched to a gene: 12. This CDR3 region has 19 residues. Here the CDR3 DNA reads TGTGCCACCAGTGATGCCTACACCACCGGGACAGGGGGCTACAATGAGCAGTTCTTC. Amino acid sequence: CATSDAYTTGTGGYNEQFF.

This clone has more than one count but fewer than ten. The gene calls are TRBV19 and TRBJ2-2; possibly TRBD1 for D (5 bases). V dropped 10 bases and J dropped 8 bases, with 23 bases sitting between them. CDR1 and CDR2 (germline): LNHDA, SQIVND (reference sequence). The CDR3 runs to 15 residues. Written as DNA, the CDR3 is TGTGCCACCAGTGGTGGGGCAGGGTTATTAGGGGAGCTGTTTTTT. Translation gives CATSGGAGLLGELFF. Combining the CDR3 with reference TRBV19 and TRBJ2-2 gives the whole variable domain DGGITQSPKYLFRKEGQNVTLSCEQNLNHDAMYWYRQDPGQGLRLIYYSQIVNDFQKGDIAEGYSVSREKKESFPLTVTSAQKNPTAFYLCATSGGAGLLGELFFGEGSRLTVL.

This clone has only a few counts. The chain couples TRBV10-1 to TRBJ2-7, with D uncertain. The CDR3 is 13 amino acids. The V end was cut by 8 bases, the J end by 7 bases, with 18 bases between. Per the germline V gene, CDR1 is WNHNN and CDR2 is SYGVQD (reference sequence). This CDR3 reads CASLAPGLTEQYF. The CDR3 DNA reads as TGCGCCAGCTTAGCTCCTGGGTTAACAGAGCAGTACTTC.

CDR3 in amino acids: CATSSAGVDTQYF. Here the CDR3 DNA reads TGTGCCACCAGTTCAGCGGGAGTAGATACGCAGTATTTT. V gene TRBV24-1 combines with J gene TRBJ2-3; TRBD2 aligns across 8 bases. V was pared by 6 bases and J by 5 bases, with 3 bases of the junction left unmatched. Germline CDR1 KGHDR, CDR2 SFDVKD. There are 13 residues in the CDR3.

V gene TRBV5-4 combines with J gene TRBJ2-1; possible D gene TRBD2, 7 bases. Trimming cost V 4 bases and J 10 bases, with 21 bases left between them. CDR1 and CDR2 (germline): SGHNT, YYREEE (reference sequence). CDR3 length: 15 amino acids. The CDR3 protein is CASSPKGEAGIEQFF. Here the CDR3 DNA reads TGTGCCAGCAGCCCAAAGGGGGAAGCGGGGATAGAGCAGTTCTTC.

CDR3 protein: CASSSGTGNTGELFF. The CDR3 bases are TGTGCCAGCAGCTCCGGGACAGGGAACACCGGGGAGCTGTTTTTT. The chain has TRBV7-9 and TRBJ2-2, with TRBD1 matching 8 bases. This CDR3 spans 15 amino acids. Unmatched junction bases numbered 2, after V lost 4 bases and J lost 1 base. Germline V CDR1 and CDR2: SEHNR, FQNEAQ (reference sequence).